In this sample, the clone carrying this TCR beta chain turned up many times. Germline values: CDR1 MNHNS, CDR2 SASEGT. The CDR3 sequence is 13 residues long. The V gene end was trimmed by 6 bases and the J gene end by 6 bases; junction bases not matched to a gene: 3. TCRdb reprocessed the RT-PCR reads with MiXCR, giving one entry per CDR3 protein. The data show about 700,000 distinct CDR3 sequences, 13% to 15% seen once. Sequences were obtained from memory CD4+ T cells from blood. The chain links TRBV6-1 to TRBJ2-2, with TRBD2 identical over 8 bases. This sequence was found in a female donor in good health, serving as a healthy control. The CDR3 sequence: CASRRGGSGELFF. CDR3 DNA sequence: TGTGCCAGCAGGCGCGGGGGGTCCGGGGAGCTGTTTTTT.